The present TCR beta chain was sequenced within a study of shared clonotypes between healthy human individuals. The V end lost 3 bases, the J end lost 3 bases, and 9 bases lay between the germline ends. Germline-derived CDR1 and CDR2 are LNHDA and SQIVND (reference sequence). The CDR3 loop spans 14 amino acids. Sequencing used immunoSEQ multiplex PCR; TCRdb keeps in-frame clones, though not all of them. The table lists roughly 700,000 clones, roughly 88% of them singletons. Sequenced input: memory CD8+ T cells from PBMCs. Subset meaning: CD45RO+ cells pooled with CCR7-negative TemRA cells. This chain links TRBV19 with TRBJ1-5, with D uncertain. This receptor was identified in a man younger than 35 in good health. Some clones in this sample may be carry-over from other donors' samples. CDR3 nucleotide sequence: TGTGCCAGTAGTATGGAACACTTCAATCAGCCCCAGCATTTT. This encodes CASSMEHFNQPQHF.